This TCR beta chain was profiled in a study of blood T cell repertoires in COVID-19. Study-wide context: Specimens from acute and convalescent COVID-19 originated in the United States, Italy and Spain. The analysed material was cDNA or gDNA that came from T cells, B-cell-depleted T cells, or PBMCs.

Per the authors' pipeline: Reference gene primer amplification gave nucleated cell count estimates. Produced via immunoSEQ multiplex PCR; TCRdb's table is partial and in-frame only. D and trimming were read from the DNA, whereas the V and J calls and clone size are those reported in that table. The data hold 270,000 or so clones, with roughly 84% observed a single time. The length of the CDR3 is 15 residues. Germline V CDR1 and CDR2: KGHSH, LQKENI. V lost 2 bases, J lost 7 bases, and 18 bases lay in between. V gene TRBV18 combines with J gene TRBJ2-7, with D unclear. The specimen sequenced was peripheral blood. The sequence derives from a human donor in a cohort sampled during active COVID-19. The CDR3 region has the DNA TGTGCCAGCTCACCAGAAGGTTCCGGCAGAGGAGAGCAGTACTTC. This encodes CASSPEGSGRGEQYF.